Listed below are T cell receptor beta chains from one sample, sequenced in a study of T cell responses to AZD1222 COVID-19 vaccine. Measured with immunoSEQ multiplex PCR; TCRdb has only the in-frame clones, and not every one. The data show approximately 140,000 clones, 82% seen once. The specimen comprised peripheral blood, sampled on day 0 of MenACWY control vaccination. The receptors were gathered from an adult in good health. CDR3s include the opening cysteine and the closing phenylalanine or tryptophan. A D gene is named only where the DNA matches it firmly. The size entry is marked missing in some rows and otherwise reads once, few, many or a size class.

d_call j_call v_call clone_size cdr3_aa cdr3_nt
NA TRBJ2-2 TRBV7-9 NA CASSFATGELFF TGTGCCAGCAGCTTTGCCACCGGGGAGCTGTTTTTT
NA TRBJ1-5 TRBV15 NA CATSSSLNQPQHF TGTGCCACCAGCAGTAGTCTCAATCAGCCCCAGCATTTT
TRBD1 TRBJ1-2 TRBV29-1 once CSVDRTGVTSGYTF TGCAGCGTTGACAGAACAGGGGTGACGTCTGGCTACACCTTC
NA TRBJ2-2 TRBV27 NA CASSLGSGRTGELFF TGTGCCAGCAGTTTAGGATCAGGAAGGACCGGGGAGCTGTTTTTT
NA TRBJ2-7 TRBV5-1 NA CASSLGGTPYEQYF TGCGCCAGCAGCTTGGGGGGGACACCTTACGAGCAGTACTTC
TRBD1 TRBJ1-6 TRBV7-6 NA CASSLGRRAQGDNSPLHF TGTGCCAGCAGCTTAGGTCGGCGGGCTCAGGGGGATAATTCACCCCTCCACTTT
TRBD1 TRBJ1-5 TRBV19 NA CASSSGQGLYSNQPQHF TGTGCCAGTAGTAGTGGACAGGGCCTTTATAGCAATCAGCCCCAGCATTTT
NA TRBJ1-1 TRBV5-6 few CASSLAKGTEAFF TGTGCCAGCAGCTTGGCGAAGGGCACTGAAGCTTTCTTT
TRBD1 TRBJ1-1 TRBV19 NA CASSMSGGDTEAFF TGTGCCAGTAGTATGTCAGGGGGTGACACTGAAGCTTTCTTT
NA TRBJ1-3 TRBV3-1/TRBV3-2 NA CASSLSGFGNTIYF TGTGCCAGCAGCCTTTCAGGGTTCGGGAACACCATATATTTT
NA TRBJ1-1 TRBV28 few CASSLLSGATSTEAFF TGTGCCAGCAGTTTATTATCGGGGGCGACTAGCACTGAAGCTTTCTTT
NA TRBJ2-5 TRBV5-5 NA CASSLSLAVQETQYF TGTGCCAGCAGCTTGTCCCTTGCAGTCCAAGAGACCCAGTACTTC
NA TRBJ1-3 TRBV7-2 NA CASSRTGLSGNTIYF TGTGCCAGCAGCCGTACAGGGTTATCTGGAAACACCATATATTTT
NA TRBJ2-7 TRBV10-3 NA CAISESQEQYF TGTGCCATCAGTGAGTCGCAAGAGCAGTACTTC
NA TRBJ1-2 TRBV12-3/TRBV12-4 NA CASSLEVGGYTF TGTGCCAGCAGTTTAGAGGTCGGTGGCTACACCTTC
TRBD1 TRBJ2-7 TRBV5-1 NA CASSLDIQGGEQYF TGCGCCAGCAGCTTGGATATACAGGGGGGCGAGCAGTACTTC
NA TRBJ1-1 TRBV12-3/TRBV12-4 NA CASSLSSGWRAFF TGTGCCAGCAGTTTAAGTTCCGGTTGGCGAGCTTTCTTT
NA TRBJ2-7 TRBV18 NA CASSPRTDTYEQYF TGTGCCAGCTCACCCAGGACGGACACCTACGAGCAGTACTTC
NA TRBJ1-5 TRBV19 NA CASSHRPVSNQPQHF TGTGCCAGTAGTCACAGGCCCGTAAGCAATCAGCCCCAGCATTTT
NA TRBJ2-2 TRBV7-9 NA CASSSTRRGGTGELFF TGTGCCAGCAGCTCGACACGCAGGGGCGGCACCGGGGAGCTGTTTTTT
TRBD1 TRBJ1-2 TRBV4-1 NA CASSPTGPRANYGYTF TGCGCCAGCAGCCCGACAGGGCCGCGAGCTAACTATGGCTACACCTTC
NA TRBJ2-5 TRBV24-1 few CATSDFTLETQYF TGTGCCACCAGTGATTTCACCCTAGAGACCCAGTACTTC
NA TRBJ1-1 TRBV7-9 NA CASSLEGGEAFF TGTGCCAGCAGCTTAGAAGGGGGTGAAGCTTTCTTT
NA TRBJ2-1 TRBV6-6 NA CASSSTVVYNEQFF TGTGCCAGCAGCAGCACAGTAGTCTACAATGAGCAGTTCTTC
NA TRBJ2-5 TRBV3-1/TRBV3-2 NA CASSQAQGQETQYF TGTGCCAGCAGCCAAGCGCAGGGCCAAGAGACCCAGTACTTC
NA TRBJ2-4 TRBV19 NA CASTMGSQGKSGKNIQYF TGTGCCAGTACCATGGGGAGCCAGGGGAAATCAGGCAAAAACATTCAGTACTTC
TRBD2 TRBJ2-3 TRBV6-1 NA CASSERTSGGDTQYF TGTGCCAGCAGTGAAAGGACTAGCGGTGGAGATACGCAGTATTTT
NA TRBJ1-2 TRBV20-1 few CSADSPYGYTF TGCAGTGCCGACAGTCCCTATGGCTACACCTTC
NA TRBJ1-2 TRBV11-2 NA CASSTFTGKANYGYTF TGTGCCAGCAGCACCTTTACAGGGAAAGCTAACTATGGCTACACCTTC
NA TRBJ2-5 TRBV2 NA CASKTTQGGETQYF TGTGCCAGTAAGACCACACAGGGAGGAGAGACCCAGTACTTC
TRBD1 TRBJ1-3 TRBV19 NA CASTPDRGFSGNTIYF TGTGCCAGTACTCCGGACAGGGGGTTCTCTGGAAACACCATATATTTT
NA TRBJ2-3 TRBV29-1 NA CSVDRAGAAGDTQYF TGCAGCGTTGACCGGGCGGGGGCTGCTGGAGATACGCAGTATTTT
NA TRBJ2-5 TRBV12-3/TRBV12-4 NA CASSLQGQETQYF TGTGCCAGCAGTTTACAGGGGCAGGAGACCCAGTACTTC
NA TRBJ2-5 TRBV11-2 NA CASSLGRLQETQYF TGTGCCAGCAGCTTAGGTAGACTGCAAGAGACCCAGTACTTC
NA TRBJ1-1 TRBV18 few CASSPGGTQTNTEAFF TGTGCCAGCTCACCCGGGGGAACCCAAACGAACACTGAAGCTTTCTTT